This TCR beta chain was observed in a study of blood T cells in healthy people across ages. Whole-study findings and limits: Per million T cells, TCR beta diversity dropped roughly linearly as age increased. Unknown donor CMV status possibly confounded expanded clonotype changes.

As to this clonotype: The target antigen is unknown.

Using a J-beta primer mix together with a sample-barcoded 5' primer, a second PCR was run for about 7 to 12 cycles. TCRdb itself ran the 5' RACE reads through MiXCR, one entry per CDR3 protein. The table has around 780,000 distinct CDR3 sequences, roughly 50% seen once. The CDR3 covers 16 residues. V was clipped by 0 bases and J by 6 bases, with 16 bases between them. Germline loops: CDR1 SGDLS, CDR2 YYNGEE. The receptor comes from a middle-aged man in good health. Material for sequencing was blood. J is TRBJ2-1 and V is TRBV9; tentative D call: TRBD2 (5 bases). The CDR3 spells CASSVVGLAITNEQFF. The CDR3 nucleotides read TGTGCCAGCAGCGTAGTTGGGCTAGCAATAACCAATGAGCAGTTCTTC. Complete variable domain (other parts from reference TRBV9 and TRBJ2-1): DSGVTQTPKHLITATGQRVTLRCSPRSGDLSVYWYQQSLDQGLQFLIQYYNGEERAKGNILERFSAQQFPDLHSELNLSSLELGDSALYFCASSVVGLAITNEQFFGPGTRLTVL.